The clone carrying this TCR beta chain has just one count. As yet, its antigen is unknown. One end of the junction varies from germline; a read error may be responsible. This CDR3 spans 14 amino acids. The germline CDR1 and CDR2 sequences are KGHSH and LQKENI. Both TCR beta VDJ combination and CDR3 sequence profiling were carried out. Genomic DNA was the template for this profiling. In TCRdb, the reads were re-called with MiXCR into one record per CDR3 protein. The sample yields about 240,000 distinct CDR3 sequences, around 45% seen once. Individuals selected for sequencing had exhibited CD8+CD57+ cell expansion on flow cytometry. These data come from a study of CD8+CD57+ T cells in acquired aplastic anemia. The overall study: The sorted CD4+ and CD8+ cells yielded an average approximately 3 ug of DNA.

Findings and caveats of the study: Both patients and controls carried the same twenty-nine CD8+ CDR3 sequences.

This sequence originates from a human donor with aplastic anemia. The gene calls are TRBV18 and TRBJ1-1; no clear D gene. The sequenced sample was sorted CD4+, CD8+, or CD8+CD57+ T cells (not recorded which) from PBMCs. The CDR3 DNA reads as TGTGCCAGCTCCCCTGCCCGTTGGAACACTGAAGCTCTCTTT. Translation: CASSPARWNTEALF.